This T cell receptor beta chain was captured in a study of blood T cell repertoires in COVID-19. Turning to the study itself: Both acute and convalescent COVID-19 samples were obtained from the United States, Italy and Spain. PBMCs, B-cell-depleted T cells, or T cells were the source of the cDNA or gDNA that made up the material.

The CDR3 consists of 19 residues. Trimming stripped 0 bases from V and 0 bases from J, with 18 bases between. CDR1 and CDR2 (germline): MGHRA, YSYEKL. Clones were read by immunoSEQ multiplex PCR, and TCRdb kept only the in-frame ones, dropping some. This sample has more than 150,000 clones, with roughly 78% found just once. Sample: peripheral blood. The rearrangement links TRBV4-1 to TRBJ2-1; perhaps TRBD1 as D (7 bases). This receptor was identified in a woman aged 80 or older with active or convalescent COVID-19. The CDR3 region is CASSQELRGGDSSYNEQFF. DNA for the CDR3: TGCGCCAGCAGCCAAGAGCTGCGCGGAGGGGACAGCTCCTACAATGAGCAGTTCTTC.